The text below deals with one T cell receptor (beta chain). As processed by the authors: Owing to the provision of junction-only sequences devoid of quality scores by immunoSEQ, filtering differed. Produced via immunoSEQ multiplex PCR; TCRdb's table is partial and in-frame only. V, J and clone size are those of that table, while D and trimming were read from the DNA. The sample holds about 470,000 clones, around 79% seen once. This entry comes from a study of shared clonotypes between healthy human individuals. This CDR3 contains 14 residues. V gave up 1 base and J gave up 2 bases, with 8 bases separating them. Germline values: CDR1 SGHRS, CDR2 YFSETQ.

The origin of this receptor is a woman aged 40 to 50 in good health. Some clones in this sample may be carry-over from other donors' samples. The V and J genes are TRBV5-1 and TRBJ2-3; possible D gene TRBD1, 5 bases. The specimen sequenced was PBMCs. The DNA for the CDR3 is TGCGCCAGCAGCTTGAACAGGAACACAGATACGCAGTATTTT. Its protein product is CASSLNRNTDTQYF. Together with reference TRBV5-1 and TRBJ2-3, the CDR3 gives the full variable domain: KAGVTQTPRYLIKTRGQQVTLSCSPISGHRSVSWYQQTPGQGLQFLFEYFSETQRNKGNFPGRFSGRQFSNSRSEMNVSTLELGDSALYLCASSLNRNTDTQYFGPGTRLTVL.